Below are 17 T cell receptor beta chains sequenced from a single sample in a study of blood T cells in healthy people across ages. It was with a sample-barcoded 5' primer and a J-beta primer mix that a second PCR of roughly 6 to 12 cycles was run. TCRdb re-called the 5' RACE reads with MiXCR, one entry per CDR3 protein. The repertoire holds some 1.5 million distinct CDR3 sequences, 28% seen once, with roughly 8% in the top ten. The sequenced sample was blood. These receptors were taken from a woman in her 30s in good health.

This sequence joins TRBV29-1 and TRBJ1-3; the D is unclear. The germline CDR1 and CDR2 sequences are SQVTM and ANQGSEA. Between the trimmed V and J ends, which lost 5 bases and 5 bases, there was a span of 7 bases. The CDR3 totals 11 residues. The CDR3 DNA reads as TGCAGCGTTTCCGAAAGAAACACCATATATTTT. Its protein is CSVSERNTIYF.

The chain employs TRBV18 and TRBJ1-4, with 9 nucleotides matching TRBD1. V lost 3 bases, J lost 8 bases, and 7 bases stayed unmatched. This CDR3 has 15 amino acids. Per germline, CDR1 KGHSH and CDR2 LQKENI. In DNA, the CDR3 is TGTGCCAGCTCACCCCCACAGGGGGCGGACGAAAAACTGTTTTTT. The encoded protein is CASSPPQGADEKLFF. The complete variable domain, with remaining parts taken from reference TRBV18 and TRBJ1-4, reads NAGVMQNPRHLVRRRGQEARLRCSPMKGHSHVYWYRQLPEEGLKFMVYLQKENIIDESGMPKERFSAEFPKEGPSILRIQQVVRGDSAAYFCASSPPQGADEKLFFGSGTQLSVL.

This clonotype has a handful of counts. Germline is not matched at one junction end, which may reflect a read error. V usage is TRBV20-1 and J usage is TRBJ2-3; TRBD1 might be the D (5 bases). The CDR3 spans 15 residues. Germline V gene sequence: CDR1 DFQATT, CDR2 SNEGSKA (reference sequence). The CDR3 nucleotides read TGCAGTGCTAGTCGGGTGACAGACAACACATATACGCAGTATTTT. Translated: CSASRVTDNTYTQYF.

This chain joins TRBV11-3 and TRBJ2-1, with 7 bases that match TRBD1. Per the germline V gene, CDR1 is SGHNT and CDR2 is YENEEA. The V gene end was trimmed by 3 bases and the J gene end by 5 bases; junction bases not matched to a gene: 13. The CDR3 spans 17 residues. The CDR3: CASSFGPTGFGDNEQFF. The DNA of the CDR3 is TGTGCCAGCAGCTTCGGCCCGACAGGGTTTGGGGACAATGAGCAGTTCTTC.

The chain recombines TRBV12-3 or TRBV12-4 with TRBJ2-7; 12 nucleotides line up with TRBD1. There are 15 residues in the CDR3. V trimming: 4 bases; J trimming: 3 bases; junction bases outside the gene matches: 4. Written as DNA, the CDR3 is TGTGCCAGCAGTTGGGGGACAGGGGGCGACTACGAGCAGTACTTC. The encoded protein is CASSWGTGGDYEQYF.

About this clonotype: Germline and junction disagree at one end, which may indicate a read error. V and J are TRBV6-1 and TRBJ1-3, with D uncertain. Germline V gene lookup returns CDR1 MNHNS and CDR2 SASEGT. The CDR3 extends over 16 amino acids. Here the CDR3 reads CTSSPGPRFSGNTIYF. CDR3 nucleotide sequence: TGTACCAGCAGCCCCGGGCCCCGATTTTCTGGAAACACCATATATTTT.

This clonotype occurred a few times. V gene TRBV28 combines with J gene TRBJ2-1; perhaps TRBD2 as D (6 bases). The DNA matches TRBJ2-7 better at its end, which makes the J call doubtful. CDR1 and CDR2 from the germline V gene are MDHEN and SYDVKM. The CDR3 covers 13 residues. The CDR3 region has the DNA TGTGCCAGCATTGGAGGGTCCTACAATGAGCAGTACTTC. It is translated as CASIGGSYNEQYF.

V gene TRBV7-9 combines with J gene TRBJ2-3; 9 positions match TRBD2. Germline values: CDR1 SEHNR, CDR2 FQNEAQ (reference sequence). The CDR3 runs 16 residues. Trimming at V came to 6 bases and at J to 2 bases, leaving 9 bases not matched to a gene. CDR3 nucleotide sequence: TGTGCCAGCAGAAGACTAGCGGAGGTTTCCACAGATACGCAGTATTTT. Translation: CASRRLAEVSTDTQYF.

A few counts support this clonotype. The CDR3 is CASSFRPSRGQRYNEQFF. CDR3 nucleotide sequence: TGTGCCAGCAGCTTTCGACCCTCGCGGGGTCAACGCTACAATGAGCAGTTCTTC. The rearrangement links TRBV7-2 to TRBJ2-1, with D perhaps TRBD2 (6 bases). The CDR3 is made up of 18 amino acids. Germline V CDR1 and CDR2: SGHTA, FQGNSA. V shed 3 bases and J shed 3 bases, with 21 bases lying between them.

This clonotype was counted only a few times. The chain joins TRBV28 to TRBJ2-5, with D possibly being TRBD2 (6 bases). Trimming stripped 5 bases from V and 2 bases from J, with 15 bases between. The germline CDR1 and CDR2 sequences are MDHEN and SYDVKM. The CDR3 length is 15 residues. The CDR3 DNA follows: TGTGCCAGCAGTCCTGACCTAGGGAGGCAAGAGACCCAGTACTTC. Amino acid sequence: CASSPDLGRQETQYF. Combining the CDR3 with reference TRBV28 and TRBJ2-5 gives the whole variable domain DVKVTQSSRYLVKRTGEKVFLECVQDMDHENMFWYRQDPGLGLRLIYFSYDVKMKEKGDIPEGYSVSREKKERFSLILESASTNQTSMYLCASSPDLGRQETQYFGPGTRLLVL.

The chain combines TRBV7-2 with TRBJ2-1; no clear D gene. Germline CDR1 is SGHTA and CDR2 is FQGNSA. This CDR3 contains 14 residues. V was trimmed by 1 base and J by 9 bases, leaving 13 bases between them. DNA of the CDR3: TGTGCCAGCAGCTTAGGGCTCCGGTTCGGTGAGCAGTTCTTC. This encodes CASSLGLRFGEQFF.

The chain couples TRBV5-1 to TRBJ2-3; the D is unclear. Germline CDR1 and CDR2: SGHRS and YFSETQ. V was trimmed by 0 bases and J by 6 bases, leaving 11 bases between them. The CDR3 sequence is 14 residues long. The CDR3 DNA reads TGCGCCAGCAGCTTGGCCCCCCCGCGGGATACGCAGTATTTT. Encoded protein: CASSLAPPRDTQYF.

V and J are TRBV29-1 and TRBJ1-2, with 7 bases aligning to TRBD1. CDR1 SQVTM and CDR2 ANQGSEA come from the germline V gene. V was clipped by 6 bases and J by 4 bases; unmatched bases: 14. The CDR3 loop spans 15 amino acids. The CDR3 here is CSVAGGGQNIYGYTF. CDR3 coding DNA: TGCAGCGTCGCTGGAGGGGGCCAGAATATCTATGGCTACACCTTC.

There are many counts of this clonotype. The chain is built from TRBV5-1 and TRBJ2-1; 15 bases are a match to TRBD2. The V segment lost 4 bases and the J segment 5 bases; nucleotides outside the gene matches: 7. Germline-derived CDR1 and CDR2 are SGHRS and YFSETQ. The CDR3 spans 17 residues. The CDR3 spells CASSVGLAGGMNNEQFF. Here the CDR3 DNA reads TGCGCCAGCAGCGTAGGACTAGCGGGAGGGATGAACAATGAGCAGTTCTTC.

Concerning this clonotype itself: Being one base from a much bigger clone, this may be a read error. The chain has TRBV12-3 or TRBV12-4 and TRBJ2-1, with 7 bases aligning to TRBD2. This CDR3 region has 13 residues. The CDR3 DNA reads TGTGCCAGCACCTGGGGGGGAGACAATGAGCAGTGCTTC. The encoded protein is CASTWGGDNEQCF.

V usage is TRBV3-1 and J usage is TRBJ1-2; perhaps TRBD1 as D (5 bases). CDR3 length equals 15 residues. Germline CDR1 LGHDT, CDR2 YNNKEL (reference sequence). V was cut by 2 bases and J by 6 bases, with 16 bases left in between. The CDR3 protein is CASSQFNTLRDGYTF. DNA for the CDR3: TGTGCCAGCAGCCAATTTAACACCCTCAGGGATGGCTACACCTTC.

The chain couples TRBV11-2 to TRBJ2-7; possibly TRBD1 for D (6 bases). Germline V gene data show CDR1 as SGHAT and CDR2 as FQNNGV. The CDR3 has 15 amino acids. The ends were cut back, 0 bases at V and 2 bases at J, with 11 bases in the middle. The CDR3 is CASSLDLGHPYEQYF. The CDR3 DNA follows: TGTGCCAGCAGCTTAGATTTGGGACATCCCTACGAGCAGTACTTC.